This T cell receptor (beta chain) was recorded in a study of memory CD4+ T cells and cytomegalovirus serostatus. The overall study: Donors were healthy Belgian adults, fewer than ten CMV seropositive and 24 seronegative.

Concerning this clone itself: What it binds is not known.

Libraries were prepared by immunoSEQ multiplex PCR; TCRdb keeps only in-frame clonotypes and omits some of them. The repertoire holds about 62,000 clones, 76% seen once, with approximately 4.5% in the top ten. Single viable CD3+CD4+CD8-CD45RO+ cells were sorted as the memory CD4+ T cells. Serum IgG to CMV pp150, pp28, p38 and p52 defined serostatus. Findings and limits, study-wide: Of roughly 180 reported CMV TCRbeta sequences, about 70 were found in memory CD4+ repertoires.

This CDR3 has 14 amino acids. V lost 5 bases and J 1 base, leaving 11 bases between the germline ends. The germline V gene has CDR1 ENHRY and CDR2 SYGVKD. The source material was memory CD4+ T cells from blood. This sequence joins TRBV10-3 and TRBJ2-5; possibly TRBD2 for D (5 bases). The source is an adult in good health and CMV-seropositive. As DNA, the CDR3 is TGTGCCATCAGTCCCCTGGGAGCCCAAGAGACCCAGTACTTC. Its translation: CAISPLGAQETQYF.